A selection of T cell receptor beta chains follows, all from one sample in a study of CD4 T cells in relation to SARS-CoV-2 and coronaviruses. The data were produced by immunoSEQ multiplex PCR, yet TCRdb's version contains in-frame clones alone and is incomplete. The sample lists tens of thousands of clones; around 76% were seen once. These receptors have no identified antigens. Sequencing input: memory CD4+ T cells from PBMCs, cultured in vitro. Receptors originate from an adult with COVID-19. CDR3s include the opening cysteine and the closing phenylalanine or tryptophan. D genes are given only for firm matches.

>TRBJ2-1|TRBV4-1|TRBD1
CASSRYGQGYNEQFF
>TRBJ1-4|TRBV7-3|NA
CASSSQGGEKLFF
>TRBJ2-7|TRBV14|NA
CASSLQGYEQYF
>TRBJ2-7|TRBV11-1|TRBD1
CASSLPGQVGNEQYF
>TRBJ1-1|TRBV18|NA
CASSGTMNTEAFF
>TRBJ2-5|TRBV7-9|TRBD1
CASSPRTGGTETQYF
>TRBJ2-3|TRBV10-1|NA
CASSAGPRDIFTDTQYF
>TRBJ2-3|TRBV4-1|NA
CASSPLSGPATDTQYF
>TRBJ2-4|TRBV5-6|NA
CASSPGSENIQYF
>TRBJ2-1|TRBV14|NA
CASSQLGFSYNEQFF
>TRBJ1-2|TRBV4-1|TRBD1
CASSQGPTTGDYGYTF
>TRBJ1-4|TRBV5-7|NA
CASSFQGANEKLFF
>TRBJ2-7|TRBV5-1|TRBD1
CASSPGQDYEQYF
>TRBJ2-1|TRBV4-1|TRBD2
CASSQGRARVSSGNQKFF
>TRBJ2-7|TRBV7-9|TRBD1
CASSGRDRAVINEQYF
>TRBJ2-2|TRBV4-3|TRBD2
CASSQISRGLAGEYTGELFF
>TRBJ1-1|TRBV28|NA
CASSLMNTEAFF
>TRBJ2-5|TRBV28|TRBD2
CASSPTSVKETQYF
>TRBJ2-7|TRBV2|TRBD1
CASSEPLQGEEQYF
>TRBJ2-5|TRBV6-5|NA
CASSTHSETQYF
>TRBJ2-5|TRBV29-1|TRBD1
CSVYRGPPRETQYF
>TRBJ2-1|TRBV4-1|NA
CASSQVSFYNEQFF
>TRBJ2-1|TRBV24-1|NA
CATRAKTGYDNEQFF
>TRBJ1-5|TRBV28|NA
CASSFWGGNQPQHF